Described below is a single TCR beta chain sequence and its context. The antigen is undetermined. The PCR made use of 60 Vbeta and 13 Jbeta primers. Here immunoSEQ multiplex PCR was the method, and the copy in TCRdb shows in-frame clones only, minus some. The table lists some 150,000 clones, roughly 70% of them singletons. The source of the sample is a study of cytomegalovirus exposure and HLA in healthy donors. Study observations and caveats: For most TCR beta V segments, an earlier analysis put the productive rate at about 87% or about 30% of the time. The authors listed some 160 TCR beta chains as cytomegalovirus-associated. High specificity and sensitivity for cytomegalovirus status were reported for the classifier.

The CDR3 length is 15 residues. Germline V CDR1 and CDR2: SNHLY, FYNNEI. The V end was cut by 8 bases, the J end by 4 bases, with 19 bases between. This chain uses TRBV2 with TRBJ2-3, with D tentatively TRBD2 (8 bases). Sample: PBMCs. The receptor comes from a woman aged 30 to 39 in good health and CMV-seronegative. CDR3: CASEGAGGSADTQYF. The CDR3 DNA follows: TGTGCCAGCGAGGGGGCGGGAGGTAGCGCAGATACGCAGTATTTT.